Detailed here is one TCR beta chain. The junction does not match germline at one end; this may be a read error. Germline V lookup: CDR1 MNHEY, CDR2 SVGAGI. The CDR3 has 17 amino acids. In TCRdb, the RT-PCR reads were re-called with MiXCR into one record per CDR3 protein. The table includes around 700,000 distinct CDR3 sequences, 12% to 15% detected once. J is TRBJ2-2 and V is TRBV6-5; tentative D call: TRBD2 (6 bases). The sequencing sample was made of memory CD4+ T cells from blood. This TCR was sampled from a female donor in good health, serving as a healthy control. As DNA, the CDR3 is TGTGCCAGCAGCTCCAGTCGTGCGGGGTCCACCACCGTGGAGCTGTTTTTT. This gives the protein CASSSSRAGSTTVELFF.